This passage covers 15 T cell receptor beta chains from one sample sequenced in a study of blood T cell repertoires in COVID-19. Repertoires were generated with immunoSEQ multiplex PCR, while TCRdb's copy carries only in-frame clones and drops some. The sample holds roughly 460,000 clones, about 90% seen once. The specimen was peripheral blood. The receptors derive from a man between 18 and 35 years old with COVID-19, enrolled during active disease.

V is TRBV2 and J is TRBJ1-1; TRBD1 matches 7 bases. V lost 4 bases, J lost 1 base, and 18 bases stayed unmatched. CDR1 is SNHLY, CDR2 FYNNEI, per germline. The CDR3 totals 19 residues. The CDR3 loop reads CASSVDPGTASLANTEAFF. DNA of the CDR3: TGTGCCAGCAGTGTTGATCCCGGGACAGCGAGCTTAGCGAACACTGAAGCTTTCTTT.

The V and J genes are TRBV27 and TRBJ2-7; D is unclear. The V gene lost 10 bases and the J gene lost 2 bases, with 3 bases spanning the gap. Germline values: CDR1 MNHEY, CDR2 SMNVEV (reference sequence). This CDR3 is 9 amino acids long. The CDR3 nucleotides are TGTGCCACGGCCTACGAGCAGTACTTC. Protein: CATAYEQYF.

The chain carries TRBV9 and TRBJ2-7, with TRBD2 identical over 10 bases. The CDR3 consists of 15 residues. V shed 0 bases and J 5 bases; nucleotides not matched to a gene: 5. Per germline, CDR1 SGDLS and CDR2 YYNGEE. CDR3 protein: CASSVEASGSHEQYF. The CDR3 DNA sequence: TGTGCCAGCAGCGTAGAGGCTAGCGGGAGCCACGAGCAGTACTTC.

The chain couples TRBV24-1 to TRBJ2-3, with a tentative D call TRBD1 (6 bases). Germline V gene lookup returns CDR1 KGHDR and CDR2 SFDVKD. The CDR3 extends over 17 amino acids. V was cut by 3 bases and J by 5 bases, with 20 bases left in between. In DNA form, the CDR3 reads TGTGCCACCAGTGATCCCACGGGGCCCCCACAGGGAGATACGCAGTATTTT. Translation: CATSDPTGPPQGDTQYF.

As to this clone: Different DNA sequences within this sample yield the same CDR3. The chain carries TRBV19 and TRBJ1-2; a weak D match, TRBD1 (5 bases). Looked up from germline, CDR1 is LNHDA and CDR2 is SQIVND (reference sequence). The CDR3 length is 14 residues. With 2 bases removed from V and 4 bases from J, the gap between germline ends came to 11 bases. The CDR3 DNA is TGTGCCAGTAGTATACAGGGATCCGGCTATGGCTACACCTTC. It translates to CASSIQGSGYGYTF.

This clone was counted a single time. The rearrangement uses TRBV9 and TRBJ2-3; D may be TRBD1 (5 bases). The germline V gene encodes CDR1 SGDLS and CDR2 YYNGEE. The CDR3 extends over 14 amino acids. V lost 1 base and J 3 bases, leaving 9 bases between the germline ends. This CDR3 is CASSVNPGTDTQYF. The CDR3 coding sequence is TGTGCCAGCAGCGTAAACCCAGGGACAGATACGCAGTATTTT. The whole variable domain, remainder taken from reference TRBV9 and TRBJ2-3, is DSGVTQTPKHLITATGQRVTLRCSPRSGDLSVYWYQQSLDQGLQFLIQYYNGEERAKGNILERFSAQQFPDLHSELNLSSLELGDSALYFCASSVNPGTDTQYFGPGTRLTVL.

This chain uses TRBV4-1 with TRBJ1-2, with TRBD1 identical over 7 bases. From germline, CDR1 is MGHRA and CDR2 YSYEKL. The V segment lost 3 bases and the J segment 2 bases; nucleotides outside the gene matches: 6. The CDR3 runs to 15 residues. The CDR3 spells CASSQERQGNYGYTF. The CDR3 nucleotides read TGCGCCAGCAGCCAGGAAAGACAGGGCAACTATGGCTACACCTTC.

V and J are TRBV6-2 or TRBV6-3 and TRBJ1-1; the D gene is possibly TRBD1 (5 bases). The CDR3 sequence is 15 residues long. V lost 0 bases to trimming and J lost 7 bases, with 15 bases between them. Per the germline V gene, CDR1 is MNHEY and CDR2 is SVGEGT. CDR3 nucleotide sequence: TGTGCCAGCAGTTACTCGATCAAACGTCAGGGTGAAGCTTTCTTT. It yields the protein CASSYSIKRQGEAFF.

The J gene is TRBJ1-5, the V gene TRBV11-2; TRBD1 agrees at 10 bases. Per germline, CDR1 SGHAT and CDR2 FQNNGV. V was pared by 6 bases and J by 4 bases, with 18 bases of the junction left unmatched. CDR3 size: 19 residues. The CDR3 DNA follows: TGTGCCAGCAGACAAAGCGGGACAGGGGAGATTATCCGGAATCAGCCCCAGCATTTT. Translated: CASRQSGTGEIIRNQPQHF.

CDR3 in DNA: TGTGCCAGCAAGACAGGCTATGGCTACACCTTC. It specifies CASKTGYGYTF. The V and J genes are TRBV6-5 and TRBJ1-2, with D tentatively TRBD1 (6 bases). The CDR3 is made up of 11 amino acids. Germline V gene sequence: CDR1 MNHEY, CDR2 SVGAGI. The V end was cut by 7 bases, the J end by 4 bases, with 7 bases between.

The rearrangement links TRBV4-1 to TRBJ2-3, with 7 positions matching TRBD2. Trimming took 1 base from V and 6 from J; bases not matched to a gene: 7. CDR3 length: 15 residues. Germline V gives CDR1 MGHRA, CDR2 YSYEKL. DNA of the CDR3: TGCGCCAGCAGCCAAGTGGGGGGGTTTATGGATACGCAGTATTTT. It yields the protein CASSQVGGFMDTQYF.

The V call is TRBV7-9, the J call TRBJ2-5; 8 positions agree with TRBD2. The CDR3 spans 16 residues. CDR1 SEHNR and CDR2 FQNEAQ come from the germline V gene (reference sequence). J was trimmed by 1 base and V by 5 bases; bases with no gene match: 9. DNA for the CDR3: TGTGCCAGCAGCCGATTGATGGGACTAGGCCAAGAGACCCAGTACTTC. Protein sequence: CASSRLMGLGQETQYF. Complete variable domain (other parts from reference TRBV7-9 and TRBJ2-5): DTGVSQNPRHKITKRGQNVTFRCDPISEHNRLYWYRQTLGQGPEFLTYFQNEAQLEKSRLLSDRFSAERPKGSFSTLEIQRTEQGDSAMYLCASSRLMGLGQETQYFGPGTRLLVL.

The CDR3 bases are TGTGCCAGTCTAAGAGGGACTGCGACCGGGGAGCTGTTTTTT. It specifies CASLRGTATGELFF. The chain has TRBV7-9 and TRBJ2-2; a weak D match, TRBD2 (6 bases). From germline, CDR1 is SEHNR and CDR2 FQNEAQ (reference sequence). The CDR3 consists of 14 residues. Trimming took off 9 bases at V and 5 bases at J, with 16 bases between the two ends.

The chain combines TRBV27 with TRBJ1-1; D remains unclear. The CDR3 totals 14 residues. Trimming left V 8 bases short and J 3 bases short, with 16 bases between. Germline V lookup: CDR1 MNHEY, CDR2 SMNVEV (reference sequence). The CDR3 region has the DNA TGTGCCAGCGGGAGACTCTCCAGCGACACTGAAGCTTTCTTT. Amino acids: CASGRLSSDTEAFF.

The chain joins TRBV30 to TRBJ2-7; 10 bases align to TRBD2. Germline lookup yields CDR1 GTSNPN and CDR2 SVGIG (reference sequence). Trimming cost V 0 bases and J 6 bases; bases outside gene matches: 11. The CDR3 sequence is 16 residues long. The CDR3 is CAWSVRGVAGGGEQYF. The DNA for the CDR3 is TGTGCCTGGAGTGTACGAGGGGTAGCGGGAGGTGGCGAGCAGTACTTC.